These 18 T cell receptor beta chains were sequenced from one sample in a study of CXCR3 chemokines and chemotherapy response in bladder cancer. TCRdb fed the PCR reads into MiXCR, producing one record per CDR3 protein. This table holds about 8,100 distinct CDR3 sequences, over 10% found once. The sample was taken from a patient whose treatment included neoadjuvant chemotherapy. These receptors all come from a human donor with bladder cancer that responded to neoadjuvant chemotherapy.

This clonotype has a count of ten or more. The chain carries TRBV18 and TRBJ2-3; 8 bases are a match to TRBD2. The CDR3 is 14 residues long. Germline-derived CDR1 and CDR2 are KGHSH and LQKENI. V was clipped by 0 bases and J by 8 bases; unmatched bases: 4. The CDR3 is CASSPPSSGTTQYF. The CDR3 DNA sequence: TGTGCCAGCTCACCACCGAGTAGCGGGACTACGCAGTATTTT.

For the CDR3, the DNA is TGTGCCAGCAGTTACTCTCCGCGGGGGGGGCCAGATACGCAGTATTTT. Its translation is CASSYSPRGGPDTQYF. V usage is TRBV6-5 and J usage is TRBJ2-3; 9 bases agree with TRBD2. Per germline, CDR1 MNHEY and CDR2 SVGAGI. J lost 4 bases, V lost 0 bases, and 5 bases had no gene match. The CDR3 spans 16 residues.

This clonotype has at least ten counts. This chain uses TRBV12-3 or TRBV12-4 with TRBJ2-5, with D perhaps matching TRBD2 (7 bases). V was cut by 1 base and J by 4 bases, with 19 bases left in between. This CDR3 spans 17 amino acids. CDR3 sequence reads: CASSLVGGQGKAETQYF. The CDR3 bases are TGTGCCAGCAGTTTAGTGGGGGGGCAGGGGAAAGCAGAGACCCAGTACTTC.

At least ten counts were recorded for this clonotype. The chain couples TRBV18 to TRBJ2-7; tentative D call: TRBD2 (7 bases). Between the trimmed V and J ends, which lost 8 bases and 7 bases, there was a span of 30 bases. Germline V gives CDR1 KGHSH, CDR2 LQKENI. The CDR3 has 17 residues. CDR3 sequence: CASALLPAHGGGEEQYF. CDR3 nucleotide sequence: TGTGCCAGCGCCCTCCTGCCAGCTCACGGAGGGGGGGAAGAGCAGTACTTC.

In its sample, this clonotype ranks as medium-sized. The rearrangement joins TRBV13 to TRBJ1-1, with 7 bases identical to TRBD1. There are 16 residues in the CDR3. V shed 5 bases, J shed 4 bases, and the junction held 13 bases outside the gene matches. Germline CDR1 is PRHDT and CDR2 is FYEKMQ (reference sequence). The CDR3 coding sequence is TGTGCCAGCAGCATAACTCGACAGGGTACGTCCACTGAAGCTTTCTTT. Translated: CASSITRQGTSTEAFF.

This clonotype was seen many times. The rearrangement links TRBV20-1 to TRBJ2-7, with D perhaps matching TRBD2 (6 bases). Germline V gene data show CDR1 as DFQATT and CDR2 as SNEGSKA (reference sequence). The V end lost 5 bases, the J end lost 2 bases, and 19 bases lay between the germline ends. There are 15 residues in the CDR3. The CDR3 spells CSASAPGERTYEQYF. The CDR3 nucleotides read TGCAGTGCTTCCGCCCCGGGGGAGAGGACCTACGAGCAGTACTTC.

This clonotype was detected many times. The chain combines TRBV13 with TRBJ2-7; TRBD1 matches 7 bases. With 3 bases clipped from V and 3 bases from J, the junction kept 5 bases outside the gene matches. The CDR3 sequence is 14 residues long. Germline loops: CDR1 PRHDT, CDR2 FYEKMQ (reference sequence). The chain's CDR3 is CASSLADRLYEQYF. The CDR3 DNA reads TGTGCCAGCAGCTTGGCGGACAGGCTCTACGAGCAGTACTTC.

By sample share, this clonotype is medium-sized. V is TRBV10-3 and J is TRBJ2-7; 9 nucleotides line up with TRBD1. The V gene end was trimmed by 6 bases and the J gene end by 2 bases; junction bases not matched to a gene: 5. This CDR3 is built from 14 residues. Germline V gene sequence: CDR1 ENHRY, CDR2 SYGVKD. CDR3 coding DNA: TGTGCCATCAGCGGACAGGGGAGGACCTACGAGCAGTACTTC. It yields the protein CAISGQGRTYEQYF.

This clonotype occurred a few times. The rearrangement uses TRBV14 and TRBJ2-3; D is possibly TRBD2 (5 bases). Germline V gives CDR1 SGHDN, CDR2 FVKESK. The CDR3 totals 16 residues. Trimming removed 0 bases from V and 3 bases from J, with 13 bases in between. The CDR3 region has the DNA TGTGCCAGCAGCCAAGAAAGAGGGTCTAGGACAGATACGCAGTATTTT. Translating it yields CASSQERGSRTDTQYF.

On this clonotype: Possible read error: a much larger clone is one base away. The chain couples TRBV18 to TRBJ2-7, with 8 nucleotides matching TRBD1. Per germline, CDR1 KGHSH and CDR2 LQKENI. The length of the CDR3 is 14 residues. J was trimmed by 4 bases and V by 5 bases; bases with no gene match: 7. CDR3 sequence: CASSGSGGFYEQYF. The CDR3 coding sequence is TGTGCCAGCTCAGGCTCAGGGGGCTTTTACGAGCAGTACTTC.

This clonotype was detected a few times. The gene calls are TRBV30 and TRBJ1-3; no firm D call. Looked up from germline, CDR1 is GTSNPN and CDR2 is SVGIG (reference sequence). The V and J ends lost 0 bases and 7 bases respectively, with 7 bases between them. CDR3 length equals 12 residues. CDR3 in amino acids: CAWSVSGNTIYF. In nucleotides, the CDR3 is TGTGCCTGGAGTGTCAGTGGTAACACCATATATTTT. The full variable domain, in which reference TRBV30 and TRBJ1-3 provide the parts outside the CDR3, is SQTIHQWPATLVQPVGSPLSLECTVEGTSNPNLYWYRQAAGRGLQLLFYSVGIGQISSEVPQNLSASRPQDRQFILSSKKLLLSDSGFYLCAWSVSGNTIYFGEGSWLTVV.

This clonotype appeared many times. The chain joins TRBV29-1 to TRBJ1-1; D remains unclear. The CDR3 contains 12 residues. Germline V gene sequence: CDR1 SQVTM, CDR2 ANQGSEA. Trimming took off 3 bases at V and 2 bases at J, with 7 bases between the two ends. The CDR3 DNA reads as TGCAGCGTTGAGCCGTATAACACTGAAGCTTTCTTT. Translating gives CSVEPYNTEAFF. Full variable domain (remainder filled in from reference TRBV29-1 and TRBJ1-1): SAVISQKPSRDICQRGTSLTIQCQVDSQVTMMFWYRQQPGQSLTLIATANQGSEATYESGFVIDKFPISRPNLTFSTLTVSNMSPEDSSIYLCSVEPYNTEAFFGQGTRLTVV.

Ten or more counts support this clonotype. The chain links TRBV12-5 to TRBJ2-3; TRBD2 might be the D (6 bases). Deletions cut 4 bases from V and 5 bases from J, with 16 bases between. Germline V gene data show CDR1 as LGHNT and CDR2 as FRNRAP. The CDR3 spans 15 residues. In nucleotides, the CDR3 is TGTGCTAGTGGTTCGCTAATAGGACTATTAGATACGCAGTATTTT. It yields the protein CASGSLIGLLDTQYF.

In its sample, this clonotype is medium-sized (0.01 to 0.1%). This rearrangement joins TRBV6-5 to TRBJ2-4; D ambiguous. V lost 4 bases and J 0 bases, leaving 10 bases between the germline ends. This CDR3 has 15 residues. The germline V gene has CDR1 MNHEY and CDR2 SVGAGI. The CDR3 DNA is TGTGCCAGCAGTTCCGGAGCCTTAGCCAAAAACATTCAGTACTTC. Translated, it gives CASSSGALAKNIQYF.

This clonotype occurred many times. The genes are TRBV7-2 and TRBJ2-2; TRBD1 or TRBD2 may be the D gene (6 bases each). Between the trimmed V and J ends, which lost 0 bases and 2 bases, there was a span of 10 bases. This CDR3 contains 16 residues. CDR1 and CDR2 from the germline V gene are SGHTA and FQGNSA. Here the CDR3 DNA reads TGTGCCAGCAGCTTAGCGGGGGGCCCCAACACCGGGGAGCTGTTTTTT. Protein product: CASSLAGGPNTGELFF.

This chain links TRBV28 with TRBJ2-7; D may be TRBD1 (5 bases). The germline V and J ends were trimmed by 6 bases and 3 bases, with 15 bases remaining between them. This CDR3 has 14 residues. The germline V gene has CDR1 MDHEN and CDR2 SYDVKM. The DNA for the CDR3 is TGTGCCAGCAGCTTGTCCCAGGGTGGCTACGAGCAGTACTTC. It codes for CASSLSQGGYEQYF.

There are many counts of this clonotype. The CDR3 protein is CSVGGPAEAFF. The CDR3 coding sequence is TGCAGCGTTGGGGGCCCTGCTGAAGCTTTCTTT. This sequence joins TRBV29-1 and TRBJ1-1, with a weak D call TRBD1 (5 bases). The length of the CDR3 is 11 residues. In germline, CDR1 is SQVTM, CDR2 ANQGSEA. Trimming removed 4 bases from V and 6 bases from J, with 9 bases in between. Looking up the rest from reference TRBV29-1 and TRBJ1-1 gives the full variable domain: SAVISQKPSRDICQRGTSLTIQCQVDSQVTMMFWYRQQPGQSLTLIATANQGSEATYESGFVIDKFPISRPNLTFSTLTVSNMSPEDSSIYLCSVGGPAEAFFGQGTRLTVV.

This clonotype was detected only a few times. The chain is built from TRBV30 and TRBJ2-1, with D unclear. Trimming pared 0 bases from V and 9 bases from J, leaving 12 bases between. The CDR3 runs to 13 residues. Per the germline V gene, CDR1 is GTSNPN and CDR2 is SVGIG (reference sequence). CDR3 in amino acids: CAWSVLYAREQFF. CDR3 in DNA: TGTGCCTGGAGTGTGCTCTATGCCCGTGAGCAGTTCTTC.